What follows are 27 T cell receptor beta chains derived from one specimen sequenced in a study of shared clonotypes between healthy human individuals. Method: immunoSEQ multiplex PCR; TCRdb's copy keeps in-frame clones and lacks some. Found here are some 2,500,000 clones, 90% to 95% of them singletons; the top ten hold 0.36%. The sequenced material came from naive CD4+ T cells from PBMCs. Subset of the sample: CD45RA+ positively selected. All receptors come from a man aged 18 to 30 in good health. Some clones in this sample may be carry-over from other donors' samples.

J is TRBJ2-3 and V is TRBV7-9; no reliable D call. The CDR3 is 14 residues long. The germline V gene encodes CDR1 SEHNR and CDR2 FQNEAQ (reference sequence). Between the trimmed V and J ends, which lost 3 bases and 8 bases, there was a span of 15 bases. The CDR3 DNA reads as TGTGCCAGCAGCTTTCTGGTACTCGGTGGTACGCAGTATTTT. The encoded protein is CASSFLVLGGTQYF.

The chain joins TRBV28 to TRBJ2-7; tentatively, D is TRBD1 or TRBD2 (5 bases each). V was clipped by 6 bases and J by 1 base, with 16 bases between them. The CDR3 has 15 amino acids. CDR1 is MDHEN, CDR2 SYDVKM, per germline. The CDR3 reads CASSYGTGTSYEQYF. CDR3 bases: TGTGCCAGCAGCTATGGGACGGGCACATCCTACGAGCAGTACTTC. Based on the CDR3 plus reference TRBV28 and TRBJ2-7, the full variable domain is DVKVTQSSRYLVKRTGEKVFLECVQDMDHENMFWYRQDPGLGLRLIYFSYDVKMKEKGDIPEGYSVSREKKERFSLILESASTNQTSMYLCASSYGTGTSYEQYFGPGTRLTVT.

The chain recombines TRBV19 with TRBJ1-4; D is ambiguous. Germline V gene sequence: CDR1 LNHDA, CDR2 SQIVND (reference sequence). The CDR3 has 14 residues. V was shortened by 6 bases and J by 8 bases, with 16 bases between the two germline ends. This CDR3 is CASRRAEVREKLFF. CDR3 nucleotide sequence: TGTGCCAGTAGGCGGGCGGAAGTGAGGGAAAAACTGTTTTTT.

The chain links TRBV7-9 to TRBJ2-7; 12 bases match TRBD2. The CDR3 loop spans 17 amino acids. From germline, CDR1 is SEHNR and CDR2 FQNEAQ (reference sequence). V lost 1 base, J lost 2 bases, and 6 bases stayed unmatched. This CDR3 reads CASSLEGLAGGTYEQYF. CDR3 bases: TGTGCCAGCAGCTTAGAGGGTCTAGCGGGAGGGACCTACGAGCAGTACTTC.

The chain employs TRBV29-1 and TRBJ2-5; D is possibly TRBD1 (6 bases). The CDR3 contains 13 residues. V was shortened by 4 bases and J by 5 bases, with 14 bases between the two germline ends. The germline V gene encodes CDR1 SQVTM and CDR2 ANQGSEA. CDR3 in amino acids: CSVGLGRGETQYF. CDR3 sequence (DNA): TGCAGCGTTGGTCTGGGAAGGGGGGAGACCCAGTACTTC. Full variable domain (missing parts from reference TRBV29-1 and TRBJ2-5): SAVISQKPSRDICQRGTSLTIQCQVDSQVTMMFWYRQQPGQSLTLIATANQGSEATYESGFVIDKFPISRPNLTFSTLTVSNMSPEDSSIYLCSVGLGRGETQYFGPGTRLLVL.

The genes are TRBV4-1 and TRBJ2-2; possibly TRBD2 for D (6 bases). V lost 6 bases to trimming and J lost 6 bases, with 17 bases between them. The CDR3 covers 15 residues. Looked up from germline, CDR1 is MGHRA and CDR2 is YSYEKL. The CDR3 spells CASRKRDSYAGELFF. CDR3 nucleotides: TGCGCCAGCAGAAAACGGGACTCTTATGCCGGGGAGCTGTTTTTT.

Worth noting for this clone: The sample has other DNA sequences that encode this CDR3 too. The CDR3: CASSSNRGTGELFF. The CDR3 DNA follows: TGTGCCAGCTCATCAAACAGGGGCACCGGGGAGCTGTTTTTT. The rearrangement links TRBV18 to TRBJ2-2; 7 nucleotides match TRBD1. Germline-derived CDR1 and CDR2 are KGHSH and LQKENI. V was pared by 5 bases and J by 4 bases, with 4 bases of the junction left unmatched. This CDR3 has 14 residues.

The genes are TRBV5-6 and TRBJ1-1; no firm D call. This CDR3 spans 14 amino acids. The ends were cut back, 4 bases at V and 3 bases at J, with 13 bases in the middle. Germline V gene sequence: CDR1 SGHDT, CDR2 YYEEEE. The CDR3 protein is CASSTADGHTEAFF. CDR3 nucleotide sequence: TGTGCCAGCAGCACGGCGGACGGACACACTGAAGCTTTCTTT.

V usage is TRBV27 and J usage is TRBJ1-5; tentatively, D is TRBD1 (5 bases). The CDR3 consists of 16 residues. Germline-derived CDR1 and CDR2 are MNHEY and SMNVEV (reference sequence). V was pared by 0 bases and J by 2 bases, with 11 bases between. The CDR3 reads CASSLSGGYGNQPQHF. DNA for the CDR3: TGTGCCAGCAGTTTATCGGGGGGATACGGCAATCAGCCCCAGCATTTT.

V usage is TRBV5-4 and J usage is TRBJ2-7; the match to TRBD2 covers 7 bases. Germline V gives CDR1 SGHNT, CDR2 YYREEE (reference sequence). The CDR3 is 14 residues long. Unmatched junction bases numbered 8, after V lost 2 bases and J lost 6 bases. The CDR3, as DNA: TGTGCCAGCAGCTTAGCGGGGAGTATAGGCGAGCAGTACTTC. Its translation is CASSLAGSIGEQYF. The entire variable domain, with the rest obtained from reference TRBV5-4 and TRBJ2-7, is as follows: ETGVTQSPTHLIKTRGQQVTLRCSSQSGHNTVSWYQQALGQGPQFIFQYYREEENGRGNFPPRFSGLQFPNYSSELNVNALELDDSALYLCASSLAGSIGEQYFGPGTRLTVT.

This chain joins TRBV2 and TRBJ1-1, with D unresolved. Trimming removed 6 bases from V and 1 base from J, with 18 bases in between. Looked up from germline, CDR1 is SNHLY and CDR2 is FYNNEI. This CDR3 is built from 16 residues. The CDR3 spells CASRPPGYEANTEAFF. CDR3 nucleotides: TGTGCCAGCAGACCTCCGGGGTACGAAGCGAACACTGAAGCTTTCTTT.

The chain employs TRBV29-1 and TRBJ1-4; D is undetermined. Trimming removed 5 bases from V and 0 bases from J, with 10 bases in between. Germline values: CDR1 SQVTM, CDR2 ANQGSEA. This CDR3 is built from 14 residues. The CDR3 region is CSVSDHATNEKLFF. The CDR3, as DNA: TGCAGCGTTTCGGACCACGCAACTAATGAAAAACTGTTTTTT. The full variable domain, rest sourced from reference TRBV29-1 and TRBJ1-4, is SAVISQKPSRDICQRGTSLTIQCQVDSQVTMMFWYRQQPGQSLTLIATANQGSEATYESGFVIDKFPISRPNLTFSTLTVSNMSPEDSSIYLCSVSDHATNEKLFFGSGTQLSVL.

J is TRBJ1-5 and V is TRBV30, with D hard to call. CDR1 is GTSNPN, CDR2 SVGIG, per germline (reference sequence). The germline V and J ends were trimmed by 2 bases and 9 bases, with 8 bases remaining between them. This CDR3 is built from 11 residues. The CDR3 DNA follows: TGTGCCTGGAGTATGAGTGGGCCCCAGCATTTT. Protein: CAWSMSGPQHF. The full variable domain, in which reference TRBV30 and TRBJ1-5 provide the parts outside the CDR3, is SQTIHQWPATLVQPVGSPLSLECTVEGTSNPNLYWYRQAAGRGLQLLFYSVGIGQISSEVPQNLSASRPQDRQFILSSKKLLLSDSGFYLCAWSMSGPQHFGDGTRLSIL.

The rearrangement uses TRBV6-5 and TRBJ2-5, with 14 nucleotides matching TRBD2. Per germline, CDR1 MNHEY and CDR2 SVGAGI. V lost 5 bases to trimming and J lost 7 bases; unmatched junction nucleotides: 6. The CDR3 totals 15 residues. Here the CDR3 DNA reads TGTGCCAGCAGTGCGCGACTAGCGGGAGGGTGGACCCAGTACTTC. Translating gives CASSARLAGGWTQYF.

This chain uses TRBV5-1 with TRBJ2-2; D tentatively reads TRBD1 or TRBD2 (5 bases each). Germline V gene sequence: CDR1 SGHRS, CDR2 YFSETQ. The V gene lost 2 bases and the J gene lost 4 bases, with 12 bases spanning the gap. The CDR3 has 15 amino acids. CDR3 sequence: CASSFPGQSTGELFF. The CDR3 coding sequence is TGCGCCAGCAGCTTCCCGGGGCAGTCCACCGGGGAGCTGTTTTTT.

This sequence joins TRBV6-6 and TRBJ2-5; 10 bases fit TRBD2. CDR1 and CDR2 (germline): MNHNY, SVGAGI (reference sequence). This CDR3 has 15 amino acids. J gave up 5 bases and V 5 bases, and 8 bases lay outside the gene matches. The CDR3 loop reads CASSRASGRVETQYF. The CDR3 DNA is TGTGCCAGCAGTAGGGCTAGCGGGAGAGTGGAGACCCAGTACTTC.

The chain recombines TRBV28 with TRBJ2-7; 7 nucleotides line up with TRBD2. The germline CDR1 and CDR2 sequences are MDHEN and SYDVKM. This CDR3 is built from 16 residues. J lost 0 bases, V lost 1 base, and 6 bases had no gene match. CDR3: CASSLSMGEGSYEQYF. DNA of the CDR3: TGTGCCAGCAGTTTATCGATGGGGGAGGGCTCCTACGAGCAGTACTTC.

The rearrangement links TRBV10-2 to TRBJ1-2, with 11 bases lining up with TRBD1. Germline CDR1 reads WSHSY; CDR2 reads SAAADI. This CDR3 spans 13 amino acids. V was pared by 8 bases and J by 4 bases, with 3 bases of the junction left unmatched. The CDR3 DNA reads as TGCGCCAGCGGACAGGGGGCCGGCTATGGCTACACCTTC. Amino acids: CASGQGAGYGYTF.

The CDR3 spells CASSDMGREFNEKLFF. The DNA of the CDR3 is TGTGCCAGCAGTGATATGGGCCGCGAATTTAATGAAAAACTGTTTTTT. The J gene is TRBJ1-4, the V gene TRBV6-1, with D uncertain. The CDR3 length is 16 residues. V lost 3 bases, J lost 4 bases, and 15 bases lay in between. The germline CDR1 and CDR2 sequences are MNHNS and SASEGT.

V is TRBV14 and J is TRBJ2-1, with TRBD2 identical over 7 bases. Per the germline V gene, CDR1 is SGHDN and CDR2 is FVKESK. The CDR3 is made up of 17 amino acids. V lost 4 bases to trimming and J lost 12 bases; unmatched junction nucleotides: 21. The DNA of the CDR3 is TGTGCCAGCAGCCCCTACTCGGGGGGAACTCGGATACAAGGGCAGTTCTTC. The encoded protein is CASSPYSGGTRIQGQFF.

V and J are TRBV5-4 and TRBJ2-2; TRBD2 agrees at 11 bases. CDR1 and CDR2 (germline): SGHNT, YYREEE (reference sequence). Unmatched junction bases numbered 14, after V lost 3 bases and J lost 7 bases. The CDR3 totals 18 residues. This CDR3 is CASSSRVAGGPVGGELFF. CDR3 nucleotide sequence: TGTGCCAGCAGCTCGCGGGTAGCGGGAGGGCCGGTTGGCGGGGAGCTGTTTTTT. The variable domain in full, completed from reference TRBV5-4 and TRBJ2-2, reads ETGVTQSPTHLIKTRGQQVTLRCSSQSGHNTVSWYQQALGQGPQFIFQYYREEENGRGNFPPRFSGLQFPNYSSELNVNALELDDSALYLCASSSRVAGGPVGGELFFGEGSRLTVL.

J is TRBJ2-1 and V is TRBV5-4, with TRBD2 identical over 10 bases. The CDR3 runs 17 residues. Trimming removed 0 bases from V and 7 bases from J; junction bases left unmatched: 10. Germline-derived CDR1 and CDR2 are SGHNT and YYREEE (reference sequence). In DNA, the CDR3 is TGTGCCAGCAGCTTGGGGGGGACTAGCGTTGCCGGAAATGAGCAGTTCTTC. Translating it yields CASSLGGTSVAGNEQFF.

CDR3 amino acids: CARNLRRGSNQPQHF. The CDR3 DNA sequence: TGTGCCAGAAACCTAAGGAGGGGGAGCAATCAGCCCCAGCATTTT. This rearrangement joins TRBV18 to TRBJ1-5; D is perhaps TRBD1 (6 bases). CDR3 length: 15 residues. Germline loops: CDR1 KGHSH, CDR2 LQKENI. Trimming cost V 9 bases and J 1 base, with 16 bases left between them. Full variable domain (outside the CDR3, taken from reference TRBV18 and TRBJ1-5): NAGVMQNPRHLVRRRGQEARLRCSPMKGHSHVYWYRQLPEEGLKFMVYLQKENIIDESGMPKERFSAEFPKEGPSILRIQQVVRGDSAAYFCARNLRRGSNQPQHFGDGTRLSIL.

This chain joins TRBV5-4 and TRBJ1-6; the D is unclear. Per germline, CDR1 SGHNT and CDR2 YYREEE (reference sequence). CDR3 length equals 14 residues. The germline V and J ends were trimmed by 4 bases and 8 bases, with 13 bases remaining between them. CDR3 region: CASSTMWRDSPLHF. The CDR3 DNA reads as TGTGCCAGCAGCACAATGTGGAGGGATTCACCCCTCCACTTT.

The chain has TRBV7-2 and TRBJ2-7; D is perhaps TRBD1 or TRBD2 (5 bases each). V gave up 0 bases and J gave up 7 bases, with 10 bases separating them. CDR3 size: 13 residues. Looked up from germline, CDR1 is SGHTA and CDR2 is FQGNSA. CDR3 residues: CASSLAGDGEQYF. CDR3 nucleotides: TGTGCCAGCAGCTTAGCCGGGGACGGGGAGCAGTACTTC.

The CDR3 reads CASSVTDTPNSPLHF. The DNA for the CDR3 is TGTGCCAGCTCGGTTACGGATACTCCGAATTCACCCCTCCACTTT. The chain uses TRBV18 and TRBJ1-6; D gene uncertain. The ends were cut back, 6 bases at V and 7 bases at J, with 16 bases in the middle. Per the germline V gene, CDR1 is KGHSH and CDR2 is LQKENI. The CDR3 consists of 15 residues.

The rearrangement joins TRBV6-5 to TRBJ1-2; D perhaps matches TRBD1 (5 bases). V was shortened by 2 bases and J by 4 bases, with 11 bases between the two germline ends. In germline, CDR1 is MNHEY, CDR2 SVGAGI. The CDR3 runs to 14 residues. The CDR3 region has the DNA TGTGCCAGCAGTTACCGGGACGCGGGCTATGGCTACACCTTC. Its protein product is CASSYRDAGYGYTF.